These 8 T cell receptor beta chains originate from one sample sequenced in a study of blood T cells in healthy people across ages. Through a sample-barcoded 5' primer and a J-beta primer mix, a second PCR was run for about 6 to 12 cycles. MiXCR, applied by TCRdb to the 5' RACE reads, yields one record per CDR3 protein. The table has some 1.5 million distinct CDR3 sequences, roughly 43% seen once. Sequenced material: blood. The receptors were sampled from a woman in her late teens or twenties in good health.

This clonotype has only a few counts. CDR3 residues: CASSRATGFDTEAFF. CDR3 in DNA: TGCGCCAGCAGCCGCGCGACAGGGTTTGACACTGAAGCTTTCTTT. This chain joins TRBV4-1 and TRBJ1-1, with 7 bases lining up with TRBD1. The CDR3 sequence is 15 residues long. Unmatched junction bases numbered 8, after V lost 4 bases and J lost 3 bases. The germline V gene encodes CDR1 MGHRA and CDR2 YSYEKL.

CDR3 in DNA: TGCGCCAGCAGTAAGGCCGGGGAGCTGTTTTTT. This codes for CASSKAGELFF. The rearrangement uses TRBV4-1 and TRBJ2-2; D gene unclear. Germline V gene sequence: CDR1 MGHRA, CDR2 YSYEKL. This CDR3 contains 11 residues. Trimming took off 6 bases at V and 6 bases at J, with 5 bases between the two ends.

To note about this clonotype: A junction boundary mismatches the germline segment, possibly from a read error. The chain couples TRBV4-1 to TRBJ2-1, with 9 bases lining up with TRBD2. The CDR3 extends over 16 amino acids. Germline-derived CDR1 and CDR2 are MGHRA and YSYEKL. CDR3 bases: TGCGCCAGCAGCCAACCCTTAAGCGGGAGGTACAATGAGCAGTTCTTT. Translated, it gives CASSQPLSGRYNEQFF.

V and J are TRBV6-6 and TRBJ1-4; D unclear. Deletions cut 2 bases from V and 6 bases from J, with 10 bases between. Germline CDR1 reads MNHNY; CDR2 reads SVGAGI (reference sequence). This CDR3 has 14 residues. The CDR3 protein is CASSYVGGDEKLFF. The DNA of the CDR3 is TGTGCCAGCAGTTACGTGGGCGGCGATGAAAAACTGTTTTTT.

The chain has TRBV18 and TRBJ1-2; D gene unclear. Germline CDR1 reads KGHSH; CDR2 reads LQKENI. Trimming stripped 8 bases from V and 2 bases from J, with 15 bases between. CDR3 length: 14 amino acids. The CDR3, as DNA: TGTGCCAGCGCCCGCGAGAATCAGAACTATGGCTACACCTTC. Its protein product is CASARENQNYGYTF.

V is TRBV4-1 and J is TRBJ2-3; 9 bases match TRBD2. The V and J ends lost 1 base and 10 bases, in that order; junction bases with no gene match: 9. Germline V gene lookup returns CDR1 MGHRA and CDR2 YSYEKL. CDR3 length: 15 amino acids. The CDR3 DNA is TGCGCCAGCAGCCAAGGAGTCGAGCGGGGGGTTCCGCAGTATTTT. It translates to CASSQGVERGVPQYF.

With regard to this clonotype: A read error may produce the germline difference seen at one junction end. J is TRBJ1-2 and V is TRBV10-3; 10 nucleotides line up with TRBD1. The CDR3 is 16 residues long. Germline CDR1 ENHRY, CDR2 SYGVKD. CDR3 coding DNA: TGTGCCATCAGTGAGTCCCGACAGGGGGCTAACTATGGCTGCACCTTC. This translates into CAISESRQGANYGCTF.

This chain uses TRBV29-1 with TRBJ2-7; no clear D gene. The germline CDR1 and CDR2 sequences are SQVTM and ANQGSEA. The CDR3 totals 11 residues. Trimming shortened V by 3 bases and J by 6 bases, and 9 bases separated the two germline ends. The CDR3: CSVDSGSEQYF. DNA of the CDR3: TGCAGCGTTGACAGTGGATCCGAGCAGTACTTC.